Shown below are 25 T cell receptor beta chains from a single sample sequenced in a study of cytomegalovirus exposure and HLA in healthy donors. The PCR ran on 60 Vbeta and 13 Jbeta primers. The table came from immunoSEQ multiplex PCR; TCRdb's copy has only in-frame clones and leaves some out. The sample lists nearly 110,000 clones; about three quarters were seen once. The sequencing sample was made of PBMCs. These receptors were collected from a woman between 45 and 60 years old in good health and CMV-seropositive.

J is TRBJ2-2 and V is TRBV10-3; 8 positions agree with TRBD2. The CDR3 runs to 15 residues. V lost 4 bases and J lost 5; bases outside the gene matches: 6. Per germline, CDR1 ENHRY and CDR2 SYGVKD. The CDR3 loop reads CAISVERGMTGELFF. In DNA form, the CDR3 reads TGTGCCATCAGTGTAGAGCGGGGGATGACCGGGGAGCTGTTTTTT.

The chain has TRBV28 and TRBJ1-2; 11 bases agree with TRBD1. CDR1 is MDHEN and CDR2 is SYDVKM in the germline V gene. The V segment lost 4 bases and the J segment 6 bases; nucleotides outside the gene matches: 1. The CDR3 covers 13 residues. CDR3 protein: CASSSGQGDGYTF. The CDR3 DNA reads as TGTGCCAGCAGTTCGGGACAGGGGGATGGCTACACCTTC.

This clone was found a few times. The CDR3 protein is CASRSGGPISGANVLTF. CDR3 in DNA: TGTGCCAGCAGGAGCGGGGGGCCTATCTCTGGGGCCAACGTCCTGACTTTC. The rearrangement uses TRBV21-1 and TRBJ2-6; the table's D call of TRBD2 was not tested on the DNA. TRBV21-1 is a pseudogene segment. The length of the CDR3 is 17 residues.

The DNA for the CDR3 is TGTGCCAGCAGGAACAGGGGCCTTAATTCACCCCTCCACTTT. It encodes CASRNRGLNSPLHF. V and J are TRBV28 and TRBJ1-6; 7 bases line up with TRBD1. Unmatched junction bases numbered 5, after V lost 6 bases and J lost 6 bases. The CDR3 runs 14 residues. Germline V gene data show CDR1 as MDHEN and CDR2 as SYDVKM.

The J gene is TRBJ2-7, the V gene TRBV28; 15 nucleotides match TRBD2. The V and J ends lost 2 bases and 3 bases, in that order; junction bases with no gene match: 11. The CDR3 runs to 19 residues. Per the germline V gene, CDR1 is MDHEN and CDR2 is SYDVKM. Here the CDR3 DNA reads TGTGCCAGCAGTTTAAAGGGGGCCTTGGGACTAGCGGGGGGCTACGAGCAGTACTTC. It translates to CASSLKGALGLAGGYEQYF.

The count of this clone is one. V is TRBV4-3 and J is TRBJ1-6; the D gene is possibly TRBD1 (5 bases). Looked up from germline, CDR1 is LGHNA and CDR2 is YSLEER. Between the trimmed V and J ends, which lost 2 bases and 5 bases, there was a span of 16 bases. The length of the CDR3 is 17 residues. This CDR3 is CASSQRTSSLHNSPLHF. Written as DNA, the CDR3 is TGCGCCAGCAGCCAAAGGACAAGCTCTCTCCATAATTCACCCCTCCACTTT.

The chain links TRBV10-3 to TRBJ1-2, with TRBD1 matching 8 bases. Trimming removed 1 base from V and 14 bases from J; junction bases left unmatched: 6. Germline values: CDR1 ENHRY, CDR2 SYGVKD. This CDR3 has 12 residues. Here the CDR3 DNA reads TGTGCCATCAGTGAGTTCCAGGGGGCTGGTACCTTC. Encoded protein: CAISEFQGAGTF.

J is TRBJ2-1 and V is TRBV7-3, with TRBD1 matching 8 bases. The CDR3 is 15 amino acids. Losses at the gene ends were 1 base for V and 1 base for J; bases not matched to a gene: 0. The V gene's germline CDR1 is SGHTA and CDR2 FQGTGA. The CDR3 region has the DNA TGTGCCAGCAGCTTAAGACAGGGGTCCTACAATGAGCAGTTCTTC. Its protein is CASSLRQGSYNEQFF.

The gene calls are TRBV5-1 and TRBJ2-1; weak D call: TRBD2 (6 bases). CDR1 is SGHRS, CDR2 YFSETQ, per germline. The CDR3 sequence is 15 residues long. Trimming took 1 base from V and 6 from J, leaving 14 bases between them. CDR3 DNA sequence: TGCGCCAGCAGCTTGCAAGGTAGGGAGGTCAATGAGCAGTTCTTC. Its translation is CASSLQGREVNEQFF.

The chain combines TRBV19 with TRBJ1-1; D gene unclear. The CDR3 is made up of 16 amino acids. Germline assignment: CDR1 LNHDA and CDR2 SQIVND (reference sequence). V was pared by 7 bases and J by 1 base, with 19 bases between. The CDR3 protein is CASIERRRNANTEAFF. The CDR3 bases are TGTGCCAGTATAGAGCGACGGAGAAATGCGAACACTGAAGCTTTCTTT.

This clone has a single count. The gene calls are TRBV28 and TRBJ2-7; 10 bases are shared with TRBD2. Germline trimming cut 3 bases from V and 0 bases from J; bases unmatched to any gene: 8. The CDR3 length is 17 residues. Germline loops: CDR1 MDHEN, CDR2 SYDVKM. CDR3 sequence: CASSLGLAGESSYEQYF. Here the CDR3 DNA reads TGTGCCAGCAGTTTGGGTCTAGCGGGGGAGAGCTCCTACGAGCAGTACTTC.

The V gene is TRBV4-1, the J gene TRBJ1-3; D gene unclear. V dropped 6 bases and J dropped 0 bases, with 12 bases sitting between them. The CDR3 covers 15 residues. Per the germline V gene, CDR1 is MGHRA and CDR2 is YSYEKL. The CDR3 region is CASRQTQASGNTIYF. As DNA, the CDR3 is TGCGCCAGCAGGCAGACCCAGGCCTCTGGAAACACCATATATTTT.

In this sample, this clone turned up a few times. This chain uses TRBV19 with TRBJ1-2; D is possibly TRBD1 (5 bases). Germline V gene lookup returns CDR1 LNHDA and CDR2 SQIVND (reference sequence). V shed 5 bases and J shed 8 bases, with 9 bases lying between them. There are 11 residues in the CDR3. CDR3 in amino acids: CASSENRGYTF. CDR3 sequence (DNA): TGTGCCAGTAGTGAAAACAGGGGCTACACCTTC.

V and J are TRBV4-1 and TRBJ2-3, with a tentative D call TRBD2 (5 bases). CDR3 length: 18 residues. Trimming shortened V by 3 bases and J by 7 bases, and 26 bases separated the two germline ends. Germline values: CDR1 MGHRA, CDR2 YSYEKL. Here the CDR3 reads CASSQEPLLSGAQYTQYF. The CDR3 DNA reads TGCGCCAGCAGCCAGGAACCCCTACTCAGCGGTGCACAATATACGCAGTATTTT.

The chain combines TRBV19 with TRBJ2-4; 13 nucleotides match TRBD2. Germline V gene data show CDR1 as LNHDA and CDR2 as SQIVND (reference sequence). Trimming cost V 4 bases and J 0 bases; bases outside gene matches: 0. This CDR3 has 16 residues. As DNA, the CDR3 is TGTGCCAGTAGTAGACTAGCGGGGGGAGCCAAAAACATTCAGTACTTC. Its protein product is CASSRLAGGAKNIQYF.

The rearrangement joins TRBV5-1 to TRBJ1-1; 7 bases agree with TRBD1. Germline V gene data show CDR1 as SGHRS and CDR2 as YFSETQ. This CDR3 contains 18 residues. Unmatched junction bases numbered 11, after V lost 0 bases and J lost 0 bases. The DNA for the CDR3 is TGCGCCAGCAGCTTGGGTCACAGGGGCCCGATCATGAACACTGAAGCTTTCTTT. Its protein is CASSLGHRGPIMNTEAFF. Filled out from reference TRBV5-1 and TRBJ1-1, the complete variable domain reads KAGVTQTPRYLIKTRGQQVTLSCSPISGHRSVSWYQQTPGQGLQFLFEYFSETQRNKGNFPGRFSGRQFSNSRSEMNVSTLELGDSALYLCASSLGHRGPIMNTEAFFGQGTRLTVV.

V usage is TRBV2 and J usage is TRBJ1-2; the match to TRBD1 covers 11 bases. The length of the CDR3 is 17 residues. V shed 8 bases and J 4 bases; nucleotides not matched to a gene: 15. The germline V gene has CDR1 SNHLY and CDR2 FYNNEI. CDR3 sequence: CASGETPGTGGPYGYTF. The DNA for the CDR3 is TGTGCCAGCGGGGAGACTCCCGGGACAGGGGGTCCCTATGGCTACACCTTC.

DNA of the CDR3: TGTGCCAGCAGCCTTAACAGGGGACCCTCCTACGAGCAGTACTTC. It yields the protein CASSLNRGPSYEQYF. The gene calls are TRBV7-8 and TRBJ2-5, with 7 bases lining up with TRBD1. TRBJ2-7 matches the DNA end more closely, so the J call is doubtful. The CDR3 totals 15 residues. In germline, CDR1 is SGHVS, CDR2 FQNEAQ.

The rearrangement uses TRBV2 and TRBJ2-3; D unresolved. Trimming took off 11 bases at V and 1 base at J, with 10 bases between the two ends. The CDR3 spans 12 residues. Germline V gene lookup returns CDR1 SNHLY and CDR2 FYNNEI. The CDR3 is CAGSRGTDTQYF. CDR3 nucleotide sequence: TGTGCCGGCTCCCGTGGCACAGATACGCAGTATTTT.

The rearrangement links TRBV5-5 to TRBJ2-3, with 7 bases aligning to TRBD2. The CDR3 is 13 residues long. The V and J ends lost 7 bases and 2 bases, in that order; junction bases with no gene match: 4. Germline values: CDR1 SGHKS, CDR2 YYEKEE (reference sequence). The CDR3 here is CASPSGSTDTQYF. As DNA, the CDR3 is TGTGCCAGCCCTAGCGGTTCCACAGATACGCAGTATTTT.

The chain links TRBV9 to TRBJ2-7, with D possibly being TRBD1 (5 bases). Germline values: CDR1 SGDLS, CDR2 YYNGEE. V was shortened by 4 bases and J by 4 bases, with 12 bases between the two germline ends. This CDR3 has 13 residues. CDR3 in DNA: TGTGCCAGCAGCCGCTCAACAGGATACGAGCAGTACTTC. Amino acid sequence: CASSRSTGYEQYF.

The chain combines TRBV27 with TRBJ2-5; D not resolved. Looked up from germline, CDR1 is MNHEY and CDR2 is SMNVEV (reference sequence). Trimming shortened V by 3 bases and J by 3 bases, and 8 bases separated the two germline ends. The CDR3 is 13 amino acids. CDR3 in amino acids: CASSFHGEETQYF. Here the CDR3 DNA reads TGTGCCAGCAGTTTTCACGGTGAAGAGACCCAGTACTTC.

This chain links TRBV5-4 with TRBJ1-1, with D hard to call. The CDR3 has 15 residues. CDR1 is SGHNT and CDR2 is YYREEE in the germline V gene (reference sequence). Deletions cut 1 base from V and 7 bases from J, with 17 bases between. CDR3 amino acids: CASSLPKVPSGEAFF. DNA for the CDR3: TGTGCCAGCAGCTTGCCCAAAGTACCGAGCGGTGAAGCTTTCTTT.

The gene calls are TRBV28 and TRBJ2-2, with 8 bases lining up with TRBD1. The CDR3 totals 15 residues. In germline, CDR1 is MDHEN, CDR2 SYDVKM. The ends lost 5 bases at V and 7 bases at J; junction bases unmatched: 9. The CDR3 sequence: CASSTRQGKLGELFF. The CDR3 DNA follows: TGTGCCAGCAGTACCCGACAGGGGAAACTCGGGGAGCTGTTTTTT. Together with reference TRBV28 and TRBJ2-2, the CDR3 gives the full variable domain: DVKVTQSSRYLVKRTGEKVFLECVQDMDHENMFWYRQDPGLGLRLIYFSYDVKMKEKGDIPEGYSVSREKKERFSLILESASTNQTSMYLCASSTRQGKLGELFFGEGSRLTVL.

This clone appeared once. V gene TRBV27 combines with J gene TRBJ1-1; maybe TRBD1 (6 bases). Looked up from germline, CDR1 is MNHEY and CDR2 is SMNVEV (reference sequence). This CDR3 contains 18 residues. Trimming removed 2 bases at V and 4 bases at J, with 23 bases between. CDR3 protein: CASSLARRGGGAFTEAFF. The DNA for the CDR3 is TGTGCCAGCAGTTTAGCTCGAAGGGGAGGGGGGGCCTTCACTGAAGCTTTCTTT.